This T cell receptor beta chain was identified during a study of blood T cell repertoires in COVID-19. Across the whole study: The study drew acute and convalescent COVID-19 samples from the United States, Italy and Spain. From T cells, B-cell-depleted T cells, or PBMCs came the material, which was cDNA or gDNA.

CDR1 and CDR2 from the germline V gene are LNHDA and SQIVND (reference sequence). The V gene end was trimmed by 4 bases and the J gene end by 7 bases; junction bases not matched to a gene: 4. The CDR3 runs 13 residues. In the original processing: By means of reference gene primer amplification, nucleated cell counts were estimated. This table comes from immunoSEQ multiplex PCR, and its TCRdb copy is limited to in-frame clones, with some not included. The V and J calls and clone size were taken over from that table, and D and trimming were inferred from the DNA. The profile covers 130,000 or so clones, with under 85% appearing a single time and 12% taken by the ten largest.

The V and J genes are TRBV19 and TRBJ2-5; the match to TRBD1 covers 9 bases. This clonotype originated in a woman between 55 and 75 years old with acute or convalescent COVID-19. Sequenced: peripheral blood. CDR3 in DNA: TGTGCCAGTAGTACGGGACAGGGAGGGACCCAGTACTTC. Protein product: CASSTGQGGTQYF.